This T cell receptor (beta chain) was sequenced during a study of PD-1 blockade in mismatch repair-deficient tumors (dated by TCRdb to about 2017). Background on the whole study: Between September 2013 and 2016, the trial enrolled 85 to 100 consecutive patients with roughly 13 mismatch repair-deficient cancer types, every one of whom had been previously treated and was progressing. Tumor-associated T cell clones in the peripheral blood of patients responding to PD-1 blockade were tracked using deep sequencing of TCR CDR3 regions. The paper as a whole reports these results and caveats: Clones residing in the tumor, which were often undetectable in blood before treatment, expanded quickly after pembrolizumab and then contracted, generally before radiologic responses.

The time point label of this sample denotes: peripheral blood 12 weeks after first pembrolizumab dose. Mismatch repair deficiency in every enrolled patient was established by polymerase chain reaction or immunohistochemistry. Three patients who responded to pembrolizumab therapy underwent TCR sequencing. The phase II trial prospectively tested pembrolizumab PD-1 blockade in advanced mismatch repair-deficient cancers regardless of tissue of origin. Peripheral blood T cell samples were serially collected before and at multiple times after PD-1 blockade was started. Blood sampling times were expressed in weeks after the first pembrolizumab dose. As for this clone: What antigen it recognizes has not been identified. Nothing much larger sits one base from this clone, and base qualities are not available.

The library came from the immunoSEQ multiplex PCR assay. TCRdb took this table from immuneACCESS and kept in-frame rearrangements with V and J called. Such tables lack part of the clones; where checked against another copy, unresolved V genes explain under half of the gap, and the rest is unexplained. Present in this sample are approximately 25,000 clones, 83% of which were seen just once. The ten most abundant clones make up around 20% of the sample. At the junction V is shortened by 4 bases and J by 8 bases; bases outside the gene matches: 4. Its CDR3 holds 11 amino acids, cysteine through phenylalanine. Left in the record is the CDR3 DNA by itself, 33 bases read in frame from the first base. Based on the germline V gene (reference sequence), the CDR1 and CDR2 sequences are GTSNPN and SVGIG.

Specimen: peripheral blood, collected 12 weeks after starting pembrolizumab. This TCR was sampled from an adult with mismatch repair-deficient cancer. The chain couples TRBV30 to TRBJ1-2, and 7 bases in between align with TRBD1. CDR3 loop: CAWNAGGGYTF. The sequence in DNA is TGTGCCTGGAACGCAGGGGGGGGCTACACCTTC.